What follows describes a single T cell receptor beta chain. These data belong to a study of blood T cell repertoires in COVID-19. The length of the CDR3 is 14 residues. CDR1 is SEHNR and CDR2 is FQNEAQ in the germline V gene (reference sequence). V gave up 6 bases and J gave up 8 bases; unmatched junction bases: 11. Data came from immunoSEQ multiplex PCR; TCRdb stores just in-frame clones and leaves some out. The data hold more than 350,000 clones, with roughly 90% observed a single time. The specimen was PBMCs or T cells enriched from blood (not recorded which). This sequence was found in a woman under 30 who had been exposed to COVID-19. This chain uses TRBV7-9 with TRBJ1-1; 8 bases fit TRBD1. Here the CDR3 DNA reads TGTGCCAGCAGTAATTTACCGACAGGGGAGGAAGCTTTCTTT. The encoded protein is CASSNLPTGEEAFF.